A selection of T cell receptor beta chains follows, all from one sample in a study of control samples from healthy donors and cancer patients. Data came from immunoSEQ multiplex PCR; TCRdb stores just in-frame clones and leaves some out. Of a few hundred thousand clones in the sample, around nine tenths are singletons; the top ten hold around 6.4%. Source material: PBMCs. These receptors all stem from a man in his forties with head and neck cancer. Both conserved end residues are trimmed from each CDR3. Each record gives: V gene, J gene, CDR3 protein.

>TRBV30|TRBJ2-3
AWSAGQITDTQY
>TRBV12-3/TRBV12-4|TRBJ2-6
ASSFDGVLT
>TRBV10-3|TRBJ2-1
AISESSGLVNEQF
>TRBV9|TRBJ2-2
ASSVEELAGGRGELF
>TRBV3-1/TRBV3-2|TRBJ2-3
ASSRHQGSTDTQY
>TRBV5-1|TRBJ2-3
ASSLEPPTDTQY
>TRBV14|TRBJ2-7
ASSQAFSGEQY
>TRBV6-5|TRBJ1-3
ASSPTRDPRNTIY
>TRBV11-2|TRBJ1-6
ASSLARGPVDSPLH
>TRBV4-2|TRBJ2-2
ASSPRERGVNTGELF
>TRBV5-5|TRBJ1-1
ASSLGAGLEAF
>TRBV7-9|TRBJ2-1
ASSLGGGGEYNEQF
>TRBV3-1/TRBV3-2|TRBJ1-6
ASSQEIGHLH
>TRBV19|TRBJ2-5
ASSIDGEETQY
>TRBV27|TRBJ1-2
ASSHGTGGINYGYT
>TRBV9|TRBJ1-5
ASSRGNQPQH
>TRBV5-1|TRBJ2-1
ASSLPAGGEQF
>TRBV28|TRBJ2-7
ASSLFGAYSSYEQY
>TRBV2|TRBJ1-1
ASSVSPTGRGDLTEAF
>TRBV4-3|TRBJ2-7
ASSQGWTGTDEQY
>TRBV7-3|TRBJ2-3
ASSNRGVDTQY
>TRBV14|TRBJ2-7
ASSQSYEQY
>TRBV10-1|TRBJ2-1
ASSDGLAGPLNEQF
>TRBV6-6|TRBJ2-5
ASRGLAQETQY
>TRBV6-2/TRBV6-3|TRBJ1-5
ASSYSGPNQPQH
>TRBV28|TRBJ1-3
ASSLSGKTGNTIY
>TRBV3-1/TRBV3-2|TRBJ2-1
ASRGIAGGPRDEQF
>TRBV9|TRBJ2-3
ASSVGGRTVLSDTQY
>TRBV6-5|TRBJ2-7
ASSTSGGSYEQY
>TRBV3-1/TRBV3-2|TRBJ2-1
ASSSEGGSYNEQF
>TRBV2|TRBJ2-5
ASSEARSGGRETQY
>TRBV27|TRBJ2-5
ASSSLTGVGETQY
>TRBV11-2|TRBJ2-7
ASSRVTDYEQY
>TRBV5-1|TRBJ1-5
ASSLVGGRAQH
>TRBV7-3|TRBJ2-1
ASSHPGLAGDNEQF
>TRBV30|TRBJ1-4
AWSNTGTGLDEKLF
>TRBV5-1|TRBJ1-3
ASSLISGTASGNTIY
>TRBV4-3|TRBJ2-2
ASSQPTSSGGASWDTGELF
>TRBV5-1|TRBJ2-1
ASSLGAGENEQF
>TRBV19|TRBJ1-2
ASQTLANYGYT
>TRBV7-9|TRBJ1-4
ASSASPGVGDEKLF
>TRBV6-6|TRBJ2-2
ASIPVGADTGELF